A selection of T cell receptor beta chains follows, all from one sample in a study of blood T cells in healthy people across ages. TCRdb passed the 5' RACE reads through MiXCR, listing each CDR3 protein once. This sample yields 630,000 or so distinct CDR3 sequences, of which less than 35% are seen a single time; 15% to 17% belongs to the top ten. Sequencing used blood. Receptors were obtained from a woman older than 75 in good health. The CDR3 runs from the conserved cysteine through the conserved F or W. The order of the fields is V gene, clone size, CDR3 length, J gene, CDR3 protein. Clone size is given for some rows only: seen once, a few or many times, or a class if the clone is expanded.

V: TRBV18
size: -
length: 15
J: TRBJ2-1
CDR3: CASSPPSAAYNEQFF

V: TRBV3-1
size: many
length: 14
J: TRBJ2-7
CDR3: CASSQWTGAYEQYF

V: TRBV10-3
size: many
length: 13
J: TRBJ2-3
CDR3: CAIKGGSTDTQYF

V: TRBV7-8
size: -
length: 15
J: TRBJ2-1
CDR3: CASMGGRGSYNEQFF

V: TRBV7-9
size: few
length: 15
J: -
CDR3: CASSFPGTSINEQYF

V: TRBV6-1
size: many
length: 13
J: TRBJ1-5
CDR3: CASNQNEDQPQHF

V: TRBV7-2
size: many
length: 15
J: TRBJ1-2
CDR3: CASSLSQGDLYGYTF

V: TRBV7-8
size: many
length: 20
J: TRBJ2-5
CDR3: CATERGGLEKSRYTKETQYF

V: TRBV20-1
size: many
length: 14
J: TRBJ2-1
CDR3: CSASDRPGRHEQFF

V: TRBV4-1
size: many
length: 16
J: TRBJ2-7
CDR3: CASSQDMPGGAYEQYF

V: TRBV19
size: many
length: 12
J: TRBJ1-5
CDR3: CASRGGNQPQHF

V: TRBV6-2/TRBV6-3
size: many
length: 17
J: TRBJ2-2
CDR3: CASSYSRPGAFTGELFF

V: TRBV9
size: -
length: 16
J: TRBJ2-2
CDR3: CASSVRGTVNGGELFF

V: TRBV5-1
size: many
length: 14
J: TRBJ2-3
CDR3: CASSYGLHTDTQYF

V: TRBV20-1
size: many
length: 13
J: TRBJ1-2
CDR3: CSARAGLNYGYTF

V: TRBV5-1
size: -
length: 16
J: TRBJ1-6
CDR3: CASSPDPTTAASPPHF